The 27 T cell receptor beta chains given below trace back to one sample, sequenced in a study of blood T cells in healthy people across ages. With a J-beta primer mix and a sample-barcoded 5' primer, a second PCR ran roughly 7 to 11 cycles. Each CDR3 protein is one row after TCRdb ran MiXCR on the 5' RACE reads. The profile shows around 500,000 distinct CDR3 sequences, 27% of them singletons. The data were also submitted as part of a second study, on T cells of mothers and their children.

The source material was blood. Receptors originate from a boy between 2 and 10 years old in good health.

The chain uses TRBV3-1 and TRBJ2-1; 8 bases agree with TRBD2. This CDR3 has 15 amino acids. Germline V gives CDR1 LGHDT, CDR2 YNNKEL (reference sequence). Losses at the gene ends were 4 bases for V and 4 bases for J; bases not matched to a gene: 6. The CDR3 sequence is CASSPGGGEYNEQFF. The CDR3 DNA follows: TGTGCCAGCAGCCCCGGGGGGGGAGAATACAATGAGCAGTTCTTC.

This clonotype turned up a few times. The chain is built from TRBV7-2 and TRBJ2-5; 10 bases are shared with TRBD2. The CDR3 is 16 amino acids. Germline trimming cut 4 bases from V and 5 bases from J; bases unmatched to any gene: 10. The germline V gene encodes CDR1 SGHTA and CDR2 FQGNSA. The DNA of the CDR3 is TGTGCCAGCAGCTCGCTAGCGGGAGTGGGGAGGGAGACCCAGTACTTC. Amino acids: CASSSLAGVGRETQYF.

This chain uses TRBV20-1 with TRBJ1-4; possible D gene TRBD1, 5 bases. The germline V gene has CDR1 DFQATT and CDR2 SNEGSKA (reference sequence). Deletions cut 5 bases from V and 5 bases from J, with 15 bases between. The CDR3 contains 14 residues. The CDR3 DNA reads TGCAGTGCTGGGGCGGACCTCTCCAATGAAAAACTGTTTTTT. Protein: CSAGADLSNEKLFF.

Only a few counts were recorded for this clonotype. The CDR3, as DNA: TGTGCCAGCAGGTCGGGACAGTTCTACGAGCAGTACTTC. Translation gives CASRSGQFYEQYF. The J gene is TRBJ2-7, the V gene TRBV28; TRBD1 matches at 7 bases. Per the germline V gene, CDR1 is MDHEN and CDR2 is SYDVKM. With V trimmed by 6 bases and J by 3 bases, 5 bases remained unmatched. The CDR3 contains 13 residues.

This clonotype was detected a few times. This chain joins TRBV5-4 and TRBJ1-1, with D hard to call. CDR1 is SGHNT, CDR2 YYREEE, per germline (reference sequence). The ends were cut back, 2 bases at V and 1 base at J, with 9 bases in the middle. This CDR3 is 14 amino acids long. The CDR3 region is CASSLRRANTEAFF. DNA for the CDR3: TGTGCCAGCAGCTTACGGAGGGCGAACACTGAAGCTTTCTTT.

This clonotype has more than one count but fewer than ten. The gene calls are TRBV7-2 and TRBJ2-3; TRBD2 matches at 7 bases. The CDR3 runs 15 residues. The junction had 1 base not matched to a gene; V was cut back by 1 base and J by 0 bases. CDR1 SGHTA and CDR2 FQGNSA come from the germline V gene. This chain's CDR3 is CASSLDGRSTDTQYF. DNA for the CDR3: TGTGCCAGCAGCTTAGACGGGAGGAGCACAGATACGCAGTATTTT.

The chain uses TRBV11-1 and TRBJ2-7; TRBD2 agrees at 7 bases. CDR1 SGHAT and CDR2 FQDESV come from the germline V gene (reference sequence). The CDR3 has 13 residues. The ends lost 8 bases at V and 2 bases at J; junction bases unmatched: 6. This CDR3 reads CASGTSVTYEQYF. In DNA form, the CDR3 reads TGTGCCAGCGGAACTAGCGTGACCTACGAGCAGTACTTC.

The chain links TRBV7-2 to TRBJ2-7, with D unresolved. This CDR3 is built from 13 residues. V was clipped by 3 bases and J by 0 bases, with 6 bases between them. From germline, CDR1 is SGHTA and CDR2 FQGNSA. The CDR3 DNA is TGTGCCAGCAGCTTCCTCAGCTCCTACGAGCAGTACTTC. Translated, it gives CASSFLSSYEQYF. Variable domain in full (rest from reference TRBV7-2 and TRBJ2-7): GAGVSQSPSNKVTEKGKDVELRCDPISGHTALYWYRQSLGQGLEFLIYFQGNSAPDKSGLPSDRFSAERTGGSVSTLTIQRTQQEDSAVYLCASSFLSSYEQYFGPGTRLTVT.

This clonotype was observed a few times. This chain links TRBV20-1 with TRBJ1-1; the match to TRBD1 covers 8 bases. The CDR3 consists of 14 residues. Germline lookup yields CDR1 DFQATT and CDR2 SNEGSKA (reference sequence). V was pared by 2 bases and J by 4 bases, with 6 bases of the junction left unmatched. The CDR3 spells CSARSTGVGTEAFF. CDR3 nucleotide sequence: TGCAGTGCTAGATCGACAGGGGTGGGCACTGAAGCTTTCTTT.

A few counts support this clonotype. The J gene is TRBJ1-5, the V gene TRBV12-3 or TRBV12-4; D gene ambiguous. The CDR3 is 14 residues long. V was trimmed by 1 base and J by 3 bases, leaving 7 bases between them. Here the CDR3 DNA reads TGTGCCAGCAGTTTAGAACGGCCCAATCAGCCCCAGCATTTT. It encodes CASSLERPNQPQHF.

This sequence joins TRBV30 and TRBJ1-1, with 7 bases aligning to TRBD1. The CDR3 covers 13 residues. Germline trimming cut 5 bases from V and 1 base from J; bases unmatched to any gene: 4. From germline, CDR1 is GTSNPN and CDR2 SVGIG (reference sequence). CDR3 region: CAWLRDRNTEAFF. The CDR3 DNA is TGTGCCTGGCTTAGGGACAGGAACACTGAAGCTTTCTTT.

The V and J genes are TRBV20-1 and TRBJ2-5; TRBD1 is a possible D gene (6 bases). The J call may be mistaken, given a closer DNA end match to TRBJ2-1. Germline V gene sequence: CDR1 DFQATT, CDR2 SNEGSKA (reference sequence). The CDR3 is made up of 13 amino acids. Here the CDR3 DNA reads TGCAGTGCTAGAGATTTCAGGGGCAATGAGCAGTTCTTC. This encodes CSARDFRGNEQFF.

As for this clonotype: One end of the junction fails to match germline, which may point to a read error. The rearrangement uses TRBV7-9 and TRBJ2-2; TRBD1 aligns across 7 bases. The CDR3 consists of 16 residues. Per germline, CDR1 SEHNR and CDR2 FQNEAQ (reference sequence). CDR3 region: CVSSPHLGQRTGELFF. Written as DNA, the CDR3 is TGTGTCAGCAGCCCCCACCTGGGACAGAGAACCGGGGAGCTGTTTTTT.

This clonotype was observed a handful of times. The rearrangement links TRBV15 to TRBJ2-1; 7 bases align to TRBD2. The germline V gene encodes CDR1 LNHNV and CDR2 YYDKDF (reference sequence). V gave up 1 base and J gave up 3 bases; unmatched junction bases: 9. The CDR3 runs to 17 residues. The CDR3 loop reads CATSRGERGGLYNEQFF. The CDR3 DNA is TGTGCCACCAGCAGAGGAGAGAGGGGAGGGCTCTACAATGAGCAGTTCTTC.

The chain is built from TRBV3-1 and TRBJ2-2, with 7 bases fitting TRBD2. CDR3 length: 15 amino acids. V shed 4 bases, J shed 4 bases, and the junction held 6 bases outside the gene matches. Germline V gives CDR1 LGHDT, CDR2 YNNKEL (reference sequence). The DNA for the CDR3 is TGTGCCAGCAGCCGATCCGGGACTATCACCGGGGAGCTGTTTTTT. Protein product: CASSRSGTITGELFF.

There are a few counts of this clonotype. The chain links TRBV4-1 to TRBJ1-2; D unclear. Germline lookup yields CDR1 MGHRA and CDR2 YSYEKL. The CDR3 is 13 residues long. Trimming cost V 0 bases and J 7 bases, with 9 bases left between them. The CDR3 nucleotides are TGCGCCAGCAGCCAAGATGGAAGGGTTGGCTACACCTTC. Its translation: CASSQDGRVGYTF.

The chain uses TRBV5-5 and TRBJ1-6; D remains ambiguous. The germline V and J ends were trimmed by 0 bases and 7 bases, with 5 bases remaining between them. CDR3 length equals 13 residues. Looked up from germline, CDR1 is SGHKS and CDR2 is YYEKEE (reference sequence). The CDR3 region is CASSLGPNSPLHF. CDR3 bases: TGTGCCAGCAGCTTGGGTCCCAATTCACCCCTCCACTTT.

With regard to this clonotype: One junction end disagrees with the germline gene, perhaps due to a read error. This rearrangement joins TRBV6-2 or TRBV6-3 to TRBJ2-5, with D perhaps TRBD2 (5 bases). The end of the DNA is better explained by TRBJ2-7, so the J call may be wrong. This CDR3 spans 15 amino acids. Germline V gene sequence: CDR1 MNHEY, CDR2 SVGEGT. CDR3 sequence: CASSYSQEVGYEQYF. The CDR3 bases are TGTGCCAGCAGCTACTCCCAGGAGGTCGGCTACGAGCAGTACTTC.

The chain is built from TRBV7-2 and TRBJ2-1, with 8 bases identical to TRBD2. The CDR3 is made up of 16 amino acids. Germline CDR1 reads SGHTA; CDR2 reads FQGNSA. V lost 4 bases and J lost 4; bases outside the gene matches: 9. For the CDR3, the DNA is TGTGCCAGCAGCTCCTCAGCGGGGGTATCGTACAATGAGCAGTTCTTC. Translation: CASSSSAGVSYNEQFF.

This clonotype was observed a handful of times. An end of the junction does not agree with germline; a read error may underlie this. The chain couples TRBV4-1 to TRBJ1-2; 8 bases agree with TRBD1. The CDR3 covers 14 residues. Germline CDR1 MGHRA, CDR2 YSYEKL. In DNA form, the CDR3 reads TGCGCCAGCAGCCCCCGGACAGGGAACTATGGCCACACCTTC. Translating it yields CASSPRTGNYGHTF.

This clonotype has only a few counts. The chain carries TRBV7-2 and TRBJ2-7; either TRBD1 or TRBD2 may fit D (5 bases each). Germline V gene data show CDR1 as SGHTA and CDR2 as FQGNSA. Trimming left V 1 base short and J 5 bases short, with 18 bases between. This CDR3 has 16 residues. In DNA form, the CDR3 reads TGTGCCAGCAGCTTAGAAGAACCAGGGCTCGGGAACGAGCAGTACTTC. It specifies CASSLEEPGLGNEQYF.

This clonotype was found a few times. The chain carries TRBV5-5 and TRBJ1-6, with 7 bases identical to TRBD1. The junction had 7 bases not matched to a gene; V was cut back by 2 bases and J by 8 bases. The germline gives CDR1 SGHKS, CDR2 YYEKEE (reference sequence). This CDR3 contains 15 residues. Written as DNA, the CDR3 is TGTGCCAGCAGCTTCCGACAGGGAGGATATTCACCCCTCCACTTT. It translates to CASSFRQGGYSPLHF. Full variable domain (rest looked up from reference TRBV5-5 and TRBJ1-6): DAGVTQSPTHLIKTRGQQVTLRCSPISGHKSVSWYQQVLGQGPQFIFQYYEKEERGRGNFPDRFSARQFPNYSSELNVNALLLGDSALYLCASSFRQGGYSPLHFGNGTRLTVT.

This clonotype was detected a few times. V gene TRBV9 combines with J gene TRBJ2-2; D unresolved. This CDR3 region has 15 residues. CDR1 SGDLS and CDR2 YYNGEE come from the germline V gene. The V end was cut by 0 bases, the J end by 1 base, with 7 bases between. CDR3 bases: TGTGCCAGCAGCGTAGGACCAGGGAACACCGGGGAGCTGTTTTTT. This encodes CASSVGPGNTGELFF.

The rearrangement joins TRBV30 to TRBJ2-2; D may match TRBD1 or TRBD2 (6 bases each). The CDR3 spans 16 residues. Germline V gives CDR1 GTSNPN, CDR2 SVGIG (reference sequence). V was cut by 6 bases and J by 6 bases, with 23 bases left in between. CDR3 amino acids: CACPKPGGRSPGELFF. For the CDR3, the DNA is TGTGCCTGCCCAAAGCCTGGGGGGCGTTCCCCCGGGGAGCTGTTTTTT.

The V gene is TRBV7-9, the J gene TRBJ2-5; 13 bases map to TRBD2. The DNA end favors TRBJ2-1, so the J call may be wrong. The germline gives CDR1 SEHNR, CDR2 FQNEAQ (reference sequence). The CDR3 consists of 15 residues. CDR3 loop: CASSVLAGGLDEQFF. For the CDR3, the DNA is TGTGCCAGCAGTGTACTAGCGGGAGGGCTCGATGAGCAGTTCTTC.

The V gene is TRBV5-1, the J gene TRBJ2-5; no firm D call. The DNA matches TRBJ2-7 better at its end, which makes the J call doubtful. This CDR3 contains 13 residues. Germline V gives CDR1 SGHRS, CDR2 YFSETQ. The CDR3 nucleotides read TGCGCCAGCAGCGGACCCAGCTCCTACGAGCAGTACTTC. This translates into CASSGPSSYEQYF.

This sequence joins TRBV30 and TRBJ1-4, with TRBD1 matching 8 bases. The CDR3 runs to 15 residues. Per germline, CDR1 GTSNPN and CDR2 SVGIG (reference sequence). V gave up 3 bases and J gave up 8 bases; unmatched junction bases: 11. In DNA, the CDR3 is TGTGCCTGGAGCCGATTCAGGGGGCGAGAAGAAAAACTGTTTTTT. It is translated as CAWSRFRGREEKLFF. Full variable domain (missing parts from reference TRBV30 and TRBJ1-4): SQTIHQWPATLVQPVGSPLSLECTVEGTSNPNLYWYRQAAGRGLQLLFYSVGIGQISSEVPQNLSASRPQDRQFILSSKKLLLSDSGFYLCAWSRFRGREEKLFFGSGTQLSVL.